This T cell receptor beta chain originates from a study of blood T cell repertoires in COVID-19. Study overall: Italy, Spain and the United States were the sources of the convalescent and acute COVID-19 samples. In each case, the material was cDNA or gDNA derived from T cells, B-cell-depleted T cells, or PBMCs.

The germline V gene encodes CDR1 KGHDR and CDR2 SFDVKD. The ends were cut back, 5 bases at V and 6 bases at J, with 6 bases in the middle. The CDR3 length is 12 residues. In the original processing: The authors estimated nucleated cell counts from reference gene primer amplification. Here immunoSEQ multiplex PCR was the method, and the copy in TCRdb shows in-frame clones only, minus some. That table furnishes V, J and clone size, whereas the DNA furnished D and trimming. The repertoire holds more than 95,000 clones, more than 80% seen once, with about 12% in the top ten. This TCR came from a human donor in a cohort sampled during active COVID-19. The sample taken for sequencing was peripheral blood. The chain carries TRBV24-1 and TRBJ2-2; D unresolved. The CDR3 loop is CATSAAAGELFF. CDR3 nucleotide sequence: TGTGCCACCAGTGCGGCGGCCGGGGAGCTGTTTTTT.